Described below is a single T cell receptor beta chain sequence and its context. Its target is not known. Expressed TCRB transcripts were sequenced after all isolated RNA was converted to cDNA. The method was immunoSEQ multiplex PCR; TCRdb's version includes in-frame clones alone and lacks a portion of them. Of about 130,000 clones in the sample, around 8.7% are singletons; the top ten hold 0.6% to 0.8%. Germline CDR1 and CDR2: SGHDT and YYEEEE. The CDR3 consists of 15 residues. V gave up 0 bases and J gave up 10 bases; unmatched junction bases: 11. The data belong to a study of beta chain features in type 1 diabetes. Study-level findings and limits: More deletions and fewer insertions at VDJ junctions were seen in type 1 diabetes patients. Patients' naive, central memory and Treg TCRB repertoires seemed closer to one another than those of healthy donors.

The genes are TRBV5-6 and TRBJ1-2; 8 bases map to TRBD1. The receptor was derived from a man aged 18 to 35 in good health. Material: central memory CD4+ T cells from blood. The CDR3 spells CASSLGAGGIGVYTF. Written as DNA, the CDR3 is TGTGCCAGCAGCTTGGGGGCAGGGGGCATTGGTGTCTACACCTTC.